What follows is one T cell receptor beta chain and its context. This clone was recorded a few times. Its antigen remains unidentified. Nothing much larger sits one base from this clone, and base qualities are not available. The data originate from a study of OX40 agonist ivuxolimab in advanced cancers. Broadly, across the study: Ivuxolimab, which targeted the costimulatory receptor OX40 (CD134), was an agonistic, fully human IgG2 monoclonal antibody. Intravenous ivuxolimab was administered to patients every 2 weeks at six dose levels: 0.01, 0.1, 0.3, 1.5, 3 and 10 mg/kg. Among the roughly 52 dose-escalation patients, some 19 had hepatocellular carcinoma, 15 or so melanoma, 9 renal cell carcinoma and 9 head and neck cancer. A male proportion of about 79% and a mean age of approximately 60 years, ranging from 23 to 79, were recorded for the dose-escalation cohort. Patients were allowed to have had prior anti-PD-1, anti-PD-L1 or anti-CTLA-4 therapy, and 40% of the dose-escalation patients had previously received checkpoint inhibitors. Three dose-escalation patients achieved partial responses, one with hepatocellular carcinoma and two with cutaneous melanoma. The purpose of peripheral TCRbeta sequencing was to test whether ivuxolimab changed TCR sequence diversity and led to clonal T-cell expansion. The paper covers the monotherapy dose-escalation part of the phase I ivuxolimab trial, which included N of about 50 patients. Overall study outcomes, separate from this receptor: The antigen specificity of the peripheral T cells that underwent clonal expansion was not determined. In the 0.1-3.0 mg/kg groups, partial responders had among the lowest normalized peripheral clonal expansion, particularly in CD8+ T cells. On average, CD8+ T cells showed more expanded clones than CD4+ T cells after ivuxolimab. At doses from 0.1 to 3.0 mg/kg, clonal expansion was seen in both CD4+ and CD8+ blood T cells between baseline and week 6. Low levels of normalized T-cell clonal expansion were also shown by some nonresponding patients.

The trial excluded patients who had a history of autoimmune disease or who were on systemic immunosuppression. Peripheral blood for TCR sequencing was collected from all dose cohorts at baseline, on cycle 4 day 1, and on cycle 7 day 1. The samples were drawn from a first-in-human, open-label, multicenter phase I dose-escalation trial of ivuxolimab. The trial enrolled adults with locally advanced or metastatic head and neck squamous cell, hepatocellular, melanoma or renal cell carcinoma. Before TCR sequencing, CD4+ T cells and CD8+ T cells from peripheral blood were sorted into separate populations. To sequence the TCRbeta CDR3 region, genomic DNA was isolated from the sorted cells. The immunoSEQ Assay was used for sequencing of TCRbeta CDR3 regions. Entries here come from immuneACCESS through TCRdb and include only in-frame sequences with V and J called. Some clones fail to appear in such tables; in the studies checked, an unresolved V gene covers under half of the shortfall, and the cause of the remainder is unknown. The sample has about 110,000 clones on record, 75% to 95% of them singletons. Of the sample, around 0.7% is held by the ten largest clones.

The sample in question was CD4+ or CD8+ T cells sorted from blood, obtained in a trial of the OX40 agonist ivuxolimab. The clonotype comes from an adult with an advanced solid tumor such as melanoma, head and neck, liver or kidney cancer.

The DNA sequence is given as TGTGCCAGCAGCTTAGATCGGGCCTCCTACGAGCAGTACTTC. Its coded protein is CASSLDRASYEQYF. The rearranged chain carries TRBV7-9 and TRBJ2-7, with the D gene too uncertain to name. Sequences SEHNR (CDR1) and FQNEAQ (CDR2) are obtained from the germline V gene (reference sequence). Inclusive of the bounding cysteine and phenylalanine, the CDR3 is 14 residues long. Only the CDR3 region is kept as DNA, spanning 42 bases read in frame from base 1. A distance of 7 bases separates the germline ends of V and J, which lose 1 base and 0 bases respectively.